The 25 T cell receptor beta chains listed next were all sequenced from one sample in a study of human T cells and chemical hapten exposure. Indicated time point: pre-sensitization, week 0. Treatment noted: therapeutic diphenylcyclopropenone sensitization with weekly scalp DPC. Using its own MiXCR run on the RACE reads, TCRdb lists one record per CDR3 protein. The data contain more than 250,000 distinct CDR3 sequences, around 7.7% of them singletons. The sample consisted of whole blood, taken in connection with sensitization to the hapten diphenylcyclopropenone (DPC). The receptor source for this set is a man aged 18 to 30 with alopecia areata. Some clones in this sample may be carry-over from other donors' samples.

This clonotype was counted between two and nine times. This chain joins TRBV7-9 and TRBJ2-1; no reliable D call. Germline assignment: CDR1 SEHNR and CDR2 FQNEAQ (reference sequence). The length of the CDR3 is 15 residues. V was cut by 1 base and J by 4 bases, with 11 bases left in between. The chain's CDR3 is CASSLGNPKYNEQFF. Here the CDR3 DNA reads TGTGCCAGCAGCTTAGGTAACCCTAAGTACAATGAGCAGTTCTTC.

This clonotype was picked up many times. The chain uses TRBV6-2 or TRBV6-3 and TRBJ1-1; D unclear. The CDR3 covers 14 residues. Germline V gene data show CDR1 as MNHEY and CDR2 as SVGEGT. V was pared by 4 bases and J by 4 bases, with 13 bases between. CDR3 residues: CASSLWVGSTEAFF. DNA of the CDR3: TGTGCCAGCAGTTTGTGGGTAGGGTCCACTGAAGCTTTCTTT.

The chain is built from TRBV7-2 and TRBJ1-1; no firm D call. V gave up 1 base and J gave up 4 bases, with 7 bases separating them. Germline CDR1 and CDR2: SGHTA and FQGNSA. This CDR3 region has 13 residues. The CDR3 DNA follows: TGTGCCAGCAGCTTAGTCTACACCACTGAAGCTTTCTTT. Translating gives CASSLVYTTEAFF.

The V call is TRBV7-2, the J call TRBJ1-6; D is unclear. Trimming removed 9 bases at V and 6 bases at J, with 9 bases between. This CDR3 has 12 residues. Germline V gene data show CDR1 as SGHTA and CDR2 as FQGNSA. The CDR3 nucleotides are TGTGCCAGTAGTGGGTTTAATTCACCCCTCCACTTT. Translating gives CASSGFNSPLHF.

This sequence joins TRBV6-2 or TRBV6-3 and TRBJ2-3; D is ambiguous. V lost 8 bases and J lost 1, with 13 bases in between. Germline CDR1 is MNHEY and CDR2 is SVGEGT. The CDR3 has 14 amino acids. Here the CDR3 reads CASRYAERTDTQYF. CDR3 in DNA: TGTGCCAGCCGATACGCGGAGCGCACAGATACGCAGTATTTT.

V usage is TRBV9 and J usage is TRBJ2-5, with D unresolved. The CDR3 consists of 13 residues. Trimming stripped 2 bases from V and 2 bases from J, with 7 bases between. Germline V gene sequence: CDR1 SGDLS, CDR2 YYNGEE. CDR3 bases: TGTGCCAGCAGCGTCCGAGCACAAGAGACCCAGTACTTC. The encoded protein is CASSVRAQETQYF.

This clonotype was observed a handful of times. The chain carries TRBV6-2 or TRBV6-3 and TRBJ2-7; no definite D call. V lost 5 bases, J lost 5 bases, and 16 bases lay in between. CDR3 length: 14 amino acids. The germline gives CDR1 MNHEY, CDR2 SVGEGT. CDR3 DNA: TGTGCCAGCAGTGGGTCTAATCTGGTCAACGAGCAGTACGTC. It translates to CASSGSNLVNEQYV.

This clonotype was detected many times. The CDR3, as DNA: TGCAGTGCCCAGGAAGGGTGGCCGTGGAACACTGAAGCTTTCTTT. Translating it yields CSAQEGWPWNTEAFF. This sequence joins TRBV20-1 and TRBJ1-1, with D uncertain. Germline CDR1 DFQATT, CDR2 SNEGSKA (reference sequence). The germline V and J ends were trimmed by 6 bases and 1 base, with 18 bases remaining between them. There are 15 residues in the CDR3.

This clonotype has more than one count but fewer than ten. J is TRBJ2-2 and V is TRBV20-1; unclear D gene. The CDR3 is made up of 13 amino acids. V was clipped by 4 bases and J by 1 base, with 7 bases between them. Germline V gene sequence: CDR1 DFQATT, CDR2 SNEGSKA (reference sequence). The CDR3 protein is CSAIPRNTGELFF. CDR3 bases: TGCAGTGCTATCCCACGGAACACCGGGGAGCTGTTTTTT.

This clonotype appeared a few times. The chain uses TRBV7-2 and TRBJ2-5, with D unresolved. There are 14 residues in the CDR3. With 1 base removed from V and 0 bases from J, the gap between germline ends came to 6 bases. Germline loops: CDR1 SGHTA, CDR2 FQGNSA. For the CDR3, the DNA is TGTGCCAGCAGCTTAGAACAGTACCAAGAGACCCAGTACTTC. Its protein is CASSLEQYQETQYF.

The rearrangement uses TRBV7-9 and TRBJ2-7; 7 positions agree with TRBD1. The CDR3 has 15 amino acids. V lost 5 bases to trimming and J lost 3 bases; unmatched junction nucleotides: 10. Looked up from germline, CDR1 is SEHNR and CDR2 is FQNEAQ (reference sequence). The CDR3 spells CASSQGTEKSYEQYV. The DNA of the CDR3 is TGTGCCAGCAGCCAAGGGACAGAAAAAAGCTACGAGCAGTACGTC.

This clonotype was seen at least ten times. The rearrangement uses TRBV5-5 and TRBJ1-3; D not certain. Germline V gene lookup returns CDR1 SGHKS and CDR2 YYEKEE (reference sequence). The CDR3 length is 16 residues. The V end was cut by 0 bases, the J end by 1 base, with 11 bases between. The CDR3 DNA follows: TGTGCCAGCAGCTTGGGTGTATCGAGTTCTGGAAACACCATATATTTT. Translation gives CASSLGVSSSGNTIYF.

The chain links TRBV5-1 to TRBJ1-2; the D is unclear. This CDR3 is built from 14 residues. Between the trimmed V and J ends, which lost 0 bases and 1 base, there was a span of 7 bases. The germline V gene encodes CDR1 SGHRS and CDR2 YFSETQ. CDR3 sequence: CASSLGALNYGYTF. In nucleotides, the CDR3 is TGCGCCAGCAGCTTGGGGGCCCTTAACTATGGCTACACCTTC.

This clonotype was counted only a few times. This rearrangement joins TRBV5-1 to TRBJ1-2; possible D gene TRBD1, 5 bases. CDR1 is SGHRS and CDR2 is YFSETQ in the germline V gene. Trimming left V 0 bases short and J 8 bases short, with 11 bases between. This CDR3 is 13 amino acids long. The CDR3 sequence is CASSLEGTAGYTF. CDR3 nucleotide sequence: TGCGCCAGCAGCTTGGAGGGGACGGCGGGCTACACCTTC.

The chain recombines TRBV6-4 with TRBJ2-1, with 7 bases aligning to TRBD1. With V trimmed by 0 bases and J by 5 bases, 4 bases remained unmatched. The CDR3 loop spans 15 amino acids. Looked up from germline, CDR1 is MRHNA and CDR2 is SNTAGT. This CDR3 reads CASSDSGTVNNEQFF. CDR3 nucleotide sequence: TGTGCCAGCAGTGACTCAGGGACAGTTAACAATGAGCAGTTCTTC.

The chain employs TRBV7-3 and TRBJ2-2; D possibly corresponds to TRBD1 (6 bases). The CDR3 loop spans 14 amino acids. The V and J ends lost 5 bases and 6 bases respectively, with 13 bases between them. Germline V gene lookup returns CDR1 SGHTA and CDR2 FQGTGA. For the CDR3, the DNA is TGTGCCAGCAGCCCGCACAGGGACCCCGGGGAGCTGTTTTTT. The encoded protein is CASSPHRDPGELFF.

This clonotype was found a few times. This chain connects TRBV7-9 to TRBJ1-1, with TRBD1 identical over 7 bases. The germline V gene has CDR1 SEHNR and CDR2 FQNEAQ (reference sequence). The trim removed 4 bases at V and 11 bases at J, leaving 10 bases unmatched. The CDR3 extends over 13 amino acids. CDR3 sequence (DNA): TGTGCCAGCAGCTCCCAGACAGGGAGGTTGGCTTTCTTT. The encoded protein is CASSSQTGRLAFF.

This clonotype has only a few counts. The chain's CDR3 is CASLFSGVQETQYF. As DNA, the CDR3 is TGTGCCAGCTTGTTTAGCGGGGTCCAAGAGACCCAGTACTTC. This chain uses TRBV7-2 with TRBJ2-5; 8 bases match TRBD2. Germline V CDR1 and CDR2: SGHTA, FQGNSA. J was trimmed by 1 base and V by 8 bases; bases with no gene match: 6. The CDR3 has 14 residues.

This clonotype was seen a few times. The V and J genes are TRBV27 and TRBJ1-5; D gene unclear. Trimming stripped 3 bases from V and 1 base from J, with 13 bases between. Germline V gene sequence: CDR1 MNHEY, CDR2 SMNVEV (reference sequence). The CDR3 has 16 residues. DNA of the CDR3: TGTGCCAGCAGTTTTCTCGGGGAAGAGAGCAATCAGCCCCAGCATTTT. It codes for CASSFLGEESNQPQHF.

The chain is built from TRBV9 and TRBJ2-3, with 9 bases lining up with TRBD2. Germline loops: CDR1 SGDLS, CDR2 YYNGEE. The CDR3 loop spans 15 amino acids. The ends lost 7 bases at V and 1 base at J; junction bases unmatched: 7. CDR3 bases: TGTGCCAGCGGGCAGCGGGGGGTTGGCACAGATACGCAGTATTTT. Translation: CASGQRGVGTDTQYF.

The rearrangement joins TRBV7-9 to TRBJ1-1, with a possible D match to TRBD1 (6 bases). The CDR3 spans 11 residues. Trimming took 5 bases from V and 11 from J, leaving 12 bases between them. CDR1 is SEHNR and CDR2 is FQNEAQ in the germline V gene (reference sequence). The DNA of the CDR3 is TGTGCCAGCAGCATACCTCAGGGGGCTTTCTTT. It is translated as CASSIPQGAFF.

Only a few counts were recorded for this clonotype. The rearrangement links TRBV24-1 to TRBJ1-1; 11 nucleotides line up with TRBD1. The germline CDR1 and CDR2 sequences are KGHDR and SFDVKD. The CDR3 spans 15 residues. After removal of 2 bases from V and 5 bases from J, the junction contained 3 bases not matched to a gene. In nucleotides, the CDR3 is TGTGCCACCAGTGATTCCGGACAGGGGGCTACTGAAGCTTTCTTT. It encodes CATSDSGQGATEAFF.

The gene calls are TRBV7-9 and TRBJ1-5; D might be TRBD1 (5 bases). The CDR3 spans 14 residues. From germline, CDR1 is SEHNR and CDR2 FQNEAQ (reference sequence). The germline V and J ends were trimmed by 5 bases and 1 base, with 9 bases remaining between them. This chain's CDR3 is CASSGDDSNQPQHF. CDR3 nucleotides: TGTGCCAGCAGCGGGGACGACAGCAATCAGCCCCAGCATTTT.

Ten or more counts support this clonotype. J is TRBJ1-1 and V is TRBV7-2; no definite D call. V gave up 1 base and J gave up 4 bases, with 7 bases separating them. There are 13 residues in the CDR3. Germline-derived CDR1 and CDR2 are SGHTA and FQGNSA. The CDR3, as DNA: TGTGCCAGCAGCTTAGGTGGTATCACTGAAGCTTTCTTT. As protein: CASSLGGITEAFF.

The chain links TRBV4-3 to TRBJ1-1, with D hard to call. From germline, CDR1 is LGHNA and CDR2 YSLEER. The length of the CDR3 is 14 residues. With 2 bases removed from V and 1 base from J, the gap between germline ends came to 8 bases. CDR3 nucleotides: TGCGCCAGCAGCCAACATACCGAGAACACTGAAGCTTTCTTT. Translating it yields CASSQHTENTEAFF.